Each of the 21 T cell receptor beta chains below was sequenced from the same sample in a study of OX40 agonist ivuxolimab in advanced cancers. The method was immunoSEQ multiplex PCR; TCRdb's version includes in-frame clones alone and lacks a portion of them. The data hold roughly 50,000 clones, with approximately 89% observed a single time. Sequencing used CD4+ or CD8+ T cells sorted from blood, obtained in a trial of the OX40 agonist ivuxolimab. All receptors come from an adult with an advanced solid tumor such as melanoma, head and neck, liver or kidney cancer.

The chain uses TRBV5-4 and TRBJ2-7; TRBD1 matches at 8 bases. The germline V gene encodes CDR1 SGHNT and CDR2 YYREEE (reference sequence). The CDR3 extends over 18 amino acids. V lost 3 bases, J lost 5 bases, and 19 bases stayed unmatched. CDR3 sequence: CASSSTRGHRATVNEQYF. CDR3 DNA: TGTGCCAGCAGCTCTACCAGGGGGCATCGGGCCACCGTCAACGAGCAGTACTTC.

This clone was seen just once. The rearrangement uses TRBV14 and TRBJ2-7; possibly TRBD1 for D (5 bases). CDR3 length: 14 amino acids. CDR1 SGHDN and CDR2 FVKESK come from the germline V gene. V lost 6 bases to trimming and J lost 1 base, with 13 bases between them. CDR3 DNA sequence: TGTGCCAGCAGGTTGCAGGGTGGGTCCTACGAGCAGTACTTC. It specifies CASRLQGGSYEQYF.

V usage is TRBV6-6 and J usage is TRBJ2-2; TRBD2 matches at 9 bases. Germline CDR1 is MNHNY and CDR2 is SVGAGI (reference sequence). V lost 2 bases to trimming and J lost 7 bases; unmatched junction nucleotides: 5. CDR3 length equals 15 residues. CDR3 nucleotides: TGTGCCAGCAGTTACAGGCTAGCGGGGAACGGGGAGCTGTTTTTT. Protein sequence: CASSYRLAGNGELFF.

The V and J genes are TRBV7-2 and TRBJ2-1; 7 nucleotides agree with TRBD1. After removal of 4 bases from V and 15 bases from J, the junction contained 9 bases not matched to a gene. CDR3 size: 12 residues. The germline CDR1 and CDR2 sequences are SGHTA and FQGNSA. The CDR3 is CASSSGGENGFF. The CDR3 nucleotides are TGTGCCAGCAGCTCAGGGGGAGAAAATGGGTTCTTC.

The chain employs TRBV10-3 and TRBJ2-7; TRBD2 agrees at 12 bases. This CDR3 has 15 residues. CDR1 and CDR2 (germline): ENHRY, SYGVKD. V lost 8 bases, J lost 0 bases, and 5 bases stayed unmatched. The CDR3 region has the DNA TGTGCCATCTCGGGGACTAGCGGGTCCTCCTACGAGCAGTACTTC. Translation gives CAISGTSGSSYEQYF.

The J gene is TRBJ2-1, the V gene TRBV18; maybe TRBD1 (6 bases). The germline V and J ends were trimmed by 5 bases and 9 bases, with 23 bases remaining between them. The CDR3 is made up of 16 amino acids. The germline V gene has CDR1 KGHSH and CDR2 LQKENI. The CDR3 here is CASSTTIVIKGVEQFF. The CDR3 DNA follows: TGTGCCAGCTCAACTACCATTGTCATAAAGGGGGTTGAGCAGTTCTTC. The full variable domain, its missing parts supplied by reference TRBV18 and TRBJ2-1, is NAGVMQNPRHLVRRRGQEARLRCSPMKGHSHVYWYRQLPEEGLKFMVYLQKENIIDESGMPKERFSAEFPKEGPSILRIQQVVRGDSAAYFCASSTTIVIKGVEQFFGPGTRLTVL.

This chain joins TRBV18 and TRBJ2-3, with D uncertain. This CDR3 spans 14 amino acids. Germline CDR1 KGHSH, CDR2 LQKENI. With 6 bases removed from V and 2 bases from J, the gap between germline ends came to 12 bases. The DNA for the CDR3 is TGTGCCAGCTCCCCCGAGTCCAACACAGATACGCAGTATTTT. This sequence encodes CASSPESNTDTQYF.

The gene calls are TRBV5-1 and TRBJ1-2; weak D call: TRBD1 (5 bases). Germline V gene data show CDR1 as SGHRS and CDR2 as YFSETQ. This CDR3 has 15 amino acids. Trimming took 4 bases from V and 5 from J, leaving 18 bases between them. The CDR3 loop is CASSPGGAESYGYTF. Here the CDR3 DNA reads TGCGCCAGCAGCCCAGGCGGGGCAGAGAGTTATGGCTACACCTTC.

The V gene is TRBV19, the J gene TRBJ1-5; TRBD1 is a possible D gene (5 bases). The CDR3 runs 13 residues. Trimming cost V 3 bases and J 7 bases, with 10 bases left between them. The germline CDR1 and CDR2 sequences are LNHDA and SQIVND (reference sequence). Here the CDR3 DNA reads TGTGCCAGTAGTATTAGGGGTGGCCAGCCCCAGCATTTT. Residues: CASSIRGGQPQHF.

This rearrangement joins TRBV7-9 to TRBJ2-1; 8 bases match TRBD1. The CDR3 is 16 residues long. V was pared by 2 bases and J by 2 bases, with 5 bases of the junction left unmatched. The germline V gene has CDR1 SEHNR and CDR2 FQNEAQ (reference sequence). The CDR3 sequence: CASSLWQGAPYNEQFF. CDR3 nucleotides: TGTGCCAGCAGCTTATGGCAGGGGGCCCCCTACAATGAGCAGTTCTTC. The full variable domain, its missing parts supplied by reference TRBV7-9 and TRBJ2-1, is DTGVSQNPRHKITKRGQNVTFRCDPISEHNRLYWYRQTLGQGPEFLTYFQNEAQLEKSRLLSDRFSAERPKGSFSTLEIQRTEQGDSAMYLCASSLWQGAPYNEQFFGPGTRLTVL.

The chain joins TRBV5-1 to TRBJ2-2; D perhaps matches TRBD2 (5 bases). The germline V gene encodes CDR1 SGHRS and CDR2 YFSETQ. The CDR3 loop spans 13 amino acids. The V gene lost 4 bases and the J gene lost 6 bases, with 10 bases spanning the gap. The CDR3 coding sequence is TGCGCCAGCAGCCCCTACGGGGCCGGGGAGCTGTTTTTT. Translated, it gives CASSPYGAGELFF. Based on the CDR3 plus reference TRBV5-1 and TRBJ2-2, the full variable domain is KAGVTQTPRYLIKTRGQQVTLSCSPISGHRSVSWYQQTPGQGLQFLFEYFSETQRNKGNFPGRFSGRQFSNSRSEMNVSTLELGDSALYLCASSPYGAGELFFGEGSRLTVL.

This clone showed up just a few times. The chain links TRBV9 to TRBJ2-1; D gene unclear. This CDR3 has 13 residues. Germline assignment: CDR1 SGDLS and CDR2 YYNGEE. V lost 4 bases to trimming and J lost 9 bases, with 14 bases between them. CDR3 sequence (DNA): TGTGCCAGCAGCCTTGACTCGCTAAGTGAGCAGTTCTTC. Its translation is CASSLDSLSEQFF.

About this clone itself: An end of the junction does not agree with germline; a read error may underlie this. The chain is built from TRBV5-1 and TRBJ2-7; D might be TRBD2 (5 bases). This CDR3 comprises 14 residues. Germline V gene data show CDR1 as SGHRS and CDR2 as YFSETQ. In nucleotides, the CDR3 is TGTGCCAGCAGCTTGGCGGGCATTACCTACGAGCAGTACTTC. This encodes CASSLAGITYEQYF.

The chain joins TRBV5-6 to TRBJ2-7, with TRBD1 as a possible D gene (5 bases). Trimming took 1 base from V and 5 from J, leaving 19 bases between them. The CDR3 covers 16 residues. Germline CDR1 SGHDT, CDR2 YYEEEE. The CDR3 nucleotides are TGTGCCAGCAGCTTGTGGGCAGGGATCCCCTACAACGAGCAGTACTTC. Protein product: CASSLWAGIPYNEQYF.

The chain employs TRBV6-1 and TRBJ1-6; D gene unclear. The CDR3 length is 12 residues. The V and J ends lost 5 bases and 3 bases respectively, with 2 bases between them. The germline V gene has CDR1 MNHNS and CDR2 SASEGT. CDR3 region: CASSYYNSPLHF. The CDR3 bases are TGTGCCAGCAGTTACTATAATTCACCCCTCCACTTT.

The V call is TRBV5-1, the J call TRBJ2-1, with 7 bases that match TRBD2. Losses at the gene ends were 0 bases for V and 7 bases for J; bases not matched to a gene: 7. Looked up from germline, CDR1 is SGHRS and CDR2 is YFSETQ. CDR3 size: 15 residues. The CDR3 nucleotides are TGCGCCAGCAGCTTGGTCAGTACTAGCGTGAATGAGCAGTTCTTC. This sequence encodes CASSLVSTSVNEQFF.

The chain has TRBV7-9 and TRBJ2-1; D possibly corresponds to TRBD2 (5 bases). Germline lookup yields CDR1 SEHNR and CDR2 FQNEAQ (reference sequence). CDR3 length equals 16 residues. The ends were cut back, 0 bases at V and 3 bases at J, with 12 bases in the middle. CDR3 residues: CASSLAWRAGYNEQFF. The CDR3 coding sequence is TGTGCCAGCAGCTTAGCTTGGCGCGCGGGCTACAATGAGCAGTTCTTC.

This clone was observed a single time. The chain employs TRBV19 and TRBJ2-1, with 9 positions matching TRBD2. The germline CDR1 and CDR2 sequences are LNHDA and SQIVND (reference sequence). There are 17 residues in the CDR3. With V trimmed by 3 bases and J by 4 bases, 10 bases remained unmatched. CDR3 residues: CASSILPSGISYNEQFF. The CDR3 DNA follows: TGTGCCAGTAGTATTCTCCCTAGCGGGATCTCGTACAATGAGCAGTTCTTC.

The chain links TRBV28 to TRBJ2-7; D call uncertain. CDR3 length: 15 residues. The germline gives CDR1 MDHEN, CDR2 SYDVKM. The V gene lost 5 bases and the J gene lost 2 bases, with 16 bases spanning the gap. The CDR3 DNA reads TGTGCCAGCAGTACTATAAGGCAGGTGGCCTACGAGCAGTACTTC. Protein product: CASSTIRQVAYEQYF. The whole variable domain, remainder taken from reference TRBV28 and TRBJ2-7, is DVKVTQSSRYLVKRTGEKVFLECVQDMDHENMFWYRQDPGLGLRLIYFSYDVKMKEKGDIPEGYSVSREKKERFSLILESASTNQTSMYLCASSTIRQVAYEQYFGPGTRLTVT.

V gene TRBV10-2 combines with J gene TRBJ1-1; 9 positions agree with TRBD1. Germline V CDR1 and CDR2: WSHSY, SAAADI. J lost 2 bases, V lost 6 bases, and 7 bases had no gene match. The CDR3 runs to 15 residues. The CDR3 region is CASSGLTGGNTEAFF. As DNA, the CDR3 is TGCGCCAGCAGCGGCCTGACAGGGGGAAACACTGAAGCTTTCTTT.

The rearrangement links TRBV18 to TRBJ1-1, with D uncertain. The germline V gene encodes CDR1 KGHSH and CDR2 LQKENI. This CDR3 spans 13 amino acids. Trimming took off 1 base at V and 1 base at J, with 4 bases between the two ends. CDR3 sequence reads: CASSPQRNTEAFF. CDR3 DNA: TGTGCCAGCTCACCACAGCGGAACACTGAAGCTTTCTTT.